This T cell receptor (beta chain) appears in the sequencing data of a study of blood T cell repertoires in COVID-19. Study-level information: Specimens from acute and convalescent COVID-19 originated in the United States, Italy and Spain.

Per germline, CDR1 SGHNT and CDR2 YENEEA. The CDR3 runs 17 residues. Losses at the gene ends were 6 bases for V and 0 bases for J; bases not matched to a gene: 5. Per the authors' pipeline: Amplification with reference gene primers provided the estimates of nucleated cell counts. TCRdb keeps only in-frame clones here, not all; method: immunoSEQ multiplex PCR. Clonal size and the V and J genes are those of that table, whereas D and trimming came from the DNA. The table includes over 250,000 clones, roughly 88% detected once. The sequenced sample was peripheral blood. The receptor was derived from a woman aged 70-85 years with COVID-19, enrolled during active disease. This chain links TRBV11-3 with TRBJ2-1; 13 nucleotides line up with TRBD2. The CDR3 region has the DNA TGTGCCAGCAGGCGAACTAGCGGGAGGGCCTCCTACAATGAGCAGTTCTTC. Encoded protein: CASRRTSGRASYNEQFF.